These T cell receptor beta chains were read from a single sample in a study of neurological immune-mediated disorders. TCRdb re-analysed the 5' RACE reads in MiXCR, keeping a single row per CDR3 protein. The sample comprises tens of thousands of distinct CDR3 sequences, around 3.8% of which are singletons, and roughly 2% rests with the top ten. The sample comprised CD4+ T cells from blood. All receptors derive from a woman between 40 and 50 years old with multiple sclerosis. Both conserved end residues are part of each CDR3. D genes are given only for firm matches. Size values are once, few and many counts, or a class for expanded clones, and some rows have none.

clone size	D gene	V gene	J gene	CDR3 DNA	CDR3 protein
many	TRBD1	TRBV24-1	TRBJ1-2	TGTGCCACCAGTCGGGGCCAAGGGACAGGAGGCTACACCTTC	CATSRGQGTGGYTF
few	.	TRBV15	TRBJ2-7	TGTGCCACCAGCAGAGACAGGATGGTCTACGAGCAGTACTTC	CATSRDRMVYEQYF
many	.	TRBV5-1	TRBJ2-7	TGCGCCAGCAGTCCGGAGGGGGCCCTCTACGAGCAGTACTTC	CASSPEGALYEQYF
many	.	TRBV12-3/TRBV12-4	TRBJ1-3	TGTGCCAGCAGTACAGGGATAACTGGAAACACCATATATTTT	CASSTGITGNTIYF
many	.	TRBV20-1	TRBJ2-2	TGCAGTGCTAGTGGCGGGCCAGGGGAGAACACCGGGGAGCTGTTTTTT	CSASGGPGENTGELFF
many	.	TRBV3-1	TRBJ2-1	TGTGCCAGCTGCTTCCAGGGTAGCCGGTGCAATGAGCAGTTCTTC	CASCFQGSRCNEQFF
many	.	TRBV20-1	TRBJ1-1	TGCAGTGCCCCGGGAGGGGTGGGGGCGAACACTGAAGCTTTCTTT	CSAPGGVGANTEAFF
many	TRBD1	TRBV4-1	TRBJ1-2	TGCGCCAGCAGCCAAGGAGGGGGCGAGGGCTACACCTTC	CASSQGGGEGYTF
many	.	TRBV19	TRBJ2-3	TGTGCCAGTAGTATCGTAGGGGACTCTAGCACAGATACGCAGTATTTT	CASSIVGDSSTDTQYF
many	.	TRBV5-1	TRBJ2-4	TGCGCCAGCAGCTCACGGACTTCGCCAAACATTCAGTACTTC	CASSSRTSPNIQYF
many	.	TRBV7-2	TRBJ1-4	TGTGCCAGCACCCCTTCGGGCGCAACTAATGAAAAACTGTTTTTT	CASTPSGATNEKLFF
many	TRBD1	TRBV15	TRBJ1-2	TGTGCCACCAGCAGAGGACAGGGCGATGGCTACACCTTC	CATSRGQGDGYTF
many	.	TRBV10-2	TRBJ1-2	TGCGCCAGCAGTGCCCGTAAAGGGCGGGGGAGCTATGGCTACACCTTC	CASSARKGRGSYGYTF
many	.	TRBV7-2	TRBJ2-2	TGTGCCAGCAGCTTAGTCAGCAACACCGGGGAGCTGTTTTTT	CASSLVSNTGELFF
many	.	TRBV4-1	TRBJ1-3	TGCGCCAGCAGCCATTCCCCTACCCAGCTGAGAAACACCATATATTTT	CASSHSPTQLRNTIYF
many	.	TRBV5-1	TRBJ1-2	TGCGCCAGCAGCATCCGGGGCCTAAAGGACTATGGCTACACCTTC	CASSIRGLKDYGYTF
many	.	TRBV5-1	TRBJ1-2	TGCGCCAGCAGCTTCGAGGGACGGAACTATGGCTACACCTTC	CASSFEGRNYGYTF
many	.	TRBV6-2/TRBV6-3	TRBJ2-5	TGTGCCAGCAGAAGACCACCTAAGACCCAGTACTTC	CASRRPPKTQYF
many	.	TRBV5-1	TRBJ1-1	TGCGCCAGCAGCAACCGACCCCGGGACACATCTGAAGCTTTCTTT	CASSNRPRDTSEAFF
many	TRBD1	TRBV6-1	TRBJ1-2	TGTGCCAGCAGTGAATTGGGACAGGGTTATGGCTACACCTTC	CASSELGQGYGYTF
many	TRBD2	TRBV5-6	TRBJ2-1	TGTGCCAGCAGCTTAGGACTAGCGGGGGGCAAGAGCTCCTACAATGAGCAGTTCTTC	CASSLGLAGGKSSYNEQFF
many	TRBD2	TRBV5-1	TRBJ2-7	TGCGCCAGCAGCCACCAAAGCGGGGTCCCCTTCTCCTACGAGCAGTACTTC	CASSHQSGVPFSYEQYF
many	TRBD1	TRBV12-3/TRBV12-4	TRBJ2-7	TGTGCCAGCGACCCGGGGACAGGCTACCGGGACGAGCAGTACTTC	CASDPGTGYRDEQYF
many	.	TRBV5-1	TRBJ2-1	TGCGCCAGCAGCTTGGCCGCGGACAGTACCAATGAGCAGTTCTTC	CASSLAADSTNEQFF
many	.	TRBV10-2	TRBJ2-7	TGCGCCAGCAGTGGAAAAGGAGGGGTGGTTCCGGCAGGGTACTCCTACGAGCAGTACTTC	CASSGKGGVVPAGYSYEQYF
many	TRBD1	TRBV19	TRBJ2-3	TGTGCCAGTAGTGCAGGGGGTAATACGCAGTATTTT	CASSAGGNTQYF
many	.	TRBV20-1	TRBJ2-3	TGCAGTGCTGGGGGACTCCGCACAGATACGCAGTATTTT	CSAGGLRTDTQYF
.	TRBD2	TRBV3-1	TRBJ2-1	TGTTCCAGCAGCCAGCGGACTAGCGGGGGGGCCAATGAGCAGTTCTTC	CSSSQRTSGGANEQFF
many	.	TRBV29-1	TRBJ2-7	TGCAGCGTTGAGGTCTTAGGGGCAAGAGGCTACGAGCAGTACTTC	CSVEVLGARGYEQYF
many	.	TRBV27	TRBJ2-1	TGTGCCAGCAGAGCTACACTCTACAATGAGCAGTTCTTC	CASRATLYNEQFF
many	.	TRBV4-1	TRBJ1-4	TGCGCCAGCAGCCATGACGGACGGGGGGCGACTAATGAAAAACTGTTTTTT	CASSHDGRGATNEKLFF
many	.	TRBV5-1	TRBJ2-1	TGCGCCAGCAGCTTGGCCGGGACAAGCAATGAGCAGTTCTTC	CASSLAGTSNEQFF
many	TRBD1	TRBV20-1	TRBJ1-1	TGCAGTGCTCCGAGGGGACAGGTAAACACTGAAGCTTTCTTT	CSAPRGQVNTEAFF
.	.	TRBV20-1	TRBJ2-3	TGCAGTGCTAGTCGGGGCAGCACAGATACGCAGTATTTT	CSASRGSTDTQYF
many	.	TRBV15	TRBJ2-7	TGTGCCACCAGCAGAGATCGGGGGAGCGAGCAGTACTTC	CATSRDRGSEQYF
many	.	TRBV5-1	TRBJ2-3	TGCGCCAGCAGCTTGTTTGCAAGGACAGATACGCAGTATTTT	CASSLFARTDTQYF
many	.	TRBV12-3/TRBV12-4	TRBJ2-4	TGTGCCAGCACCCTCGGGTTCGTAAACATTCAGTACTTC	CASTLGFVNIQYF
.	TRBD1	TRBV5-4	TRBJ1-6	TGTGCCAGCAGCTTAAGGGACAGGGGCGACCTTTTTCCCCTCCACTTT	CASSLRDRGDLFPLHF
many	TRBD2	TRBV10-1	TRBJ2-3	TGCGCCAGCAGTGAGGGACTAGCGGACACAGATACGCAGTATTTT	CASSEGLADTDTQYF
many	.	TRBV12-3/TRBV12-4	TRBJ2-2	TGTGCCAGCAGTTTGAGGCAGGGGTGGAGCACCGGGGAGCTGTTTTTT	CASSLRQGWSTGELFF